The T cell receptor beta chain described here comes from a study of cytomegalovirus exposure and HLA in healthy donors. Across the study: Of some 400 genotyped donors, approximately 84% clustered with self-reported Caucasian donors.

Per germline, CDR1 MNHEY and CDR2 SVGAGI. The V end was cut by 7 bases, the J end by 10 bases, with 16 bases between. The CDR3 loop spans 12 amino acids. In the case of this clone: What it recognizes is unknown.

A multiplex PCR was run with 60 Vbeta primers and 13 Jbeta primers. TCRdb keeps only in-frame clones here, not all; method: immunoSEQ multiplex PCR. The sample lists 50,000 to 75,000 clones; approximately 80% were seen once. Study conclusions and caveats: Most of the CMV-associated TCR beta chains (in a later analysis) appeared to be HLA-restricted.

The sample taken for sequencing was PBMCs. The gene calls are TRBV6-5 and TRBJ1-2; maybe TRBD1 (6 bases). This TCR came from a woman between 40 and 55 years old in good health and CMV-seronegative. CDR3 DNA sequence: TGTGCCAGCACTTCAACAGGGATGGTCTACACCTTC. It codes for CASTSTGMVYTF.